This TCR beta chain was captured by sequencing in a study of T-cell memory formation after mild COVID-19. Findings of the study overall: Among clones peaking at day 37 in the second wave, SARS-CoV-2 specificity remained unconfirmed. CD4/CD8 balance characterized clones contracting day 15 to 85, and CD4+ skew characterized later expanders. CD4+ contracting clones lay mainly in CM and EM, CD8+ ones in EMRA.

This clonotype has just a few counts. As yet, its antigen is unknown. TCRdb redid the calling of the 5' RACE reads with MiXCR, one entry per CDR3 protein. The table lists about 410,000 distinct CDR3 sequences, over 15% of them singletons, with 20% to 25% in the top ten. The CDR3 contains 15 residues. V gave up 0 bases and J gave up 7 bases, with 10 bases separating them. Germline assignment: CDR1 MNHNY and CDR2 SVGAGI (reference sequence). Sequenced: PBMCs or a T cell subset sorted from them (not recorded which). The chain employs TRBV6-6 and TRBJ1-6, with unresolved D. The receptor comes from a man aged 18 to 29 who had mild COVID-19 (a few samples of this study predate the infection). Cell type and time point are not known. In DNA, the CDR3 is TGTGCCAGCAGTTACTCGATAAAAAACAATTCACCCCTCCACTTT. Encoded protein: CASSYSIKNNSPLHF.